This section outlines one T cell receptor beta chain sequence together with its context. Methods used by the authors: Using reference gene primer amplification, nucleated cell counts were estimated. Assay used: immunoSEQ multiplex PCR; TCRdb lists only in-frame clones, some missing. For V, J and clone size, that table is used; D and trimming come from the DNA. The profile shows about 85,000 clones, around 80% of them singletons. This sample is part of a study of blood T cell repertoires in COVID-19. Study-wide context: COVID-19 samples collected from the United States, Italy and Spain covered acute and convalescent phases. T cells, B-cell-depleted T cells, or PBMCs provided the cDNA or gDNA that served as material.

The CDR3 extends over 11 amino acids. V dropped 6 bases and J dropped 11 bases, with 12 bases sitting between them. The sequencing sample was made of peripheral blood. The origin of this receptor is an elderly woman with acute or convalescent COVID-19. This sequence joins TRBV12-3 or TRBV12-4 and TRBJ2-3; tentative D call: TRBD2 (5 bases). The CDR3 loop is CASRSRAGQYF. DNA of the CDR3: TGTGCCAGCAGGAGCCGTGCGGGGCAGTATTTT.